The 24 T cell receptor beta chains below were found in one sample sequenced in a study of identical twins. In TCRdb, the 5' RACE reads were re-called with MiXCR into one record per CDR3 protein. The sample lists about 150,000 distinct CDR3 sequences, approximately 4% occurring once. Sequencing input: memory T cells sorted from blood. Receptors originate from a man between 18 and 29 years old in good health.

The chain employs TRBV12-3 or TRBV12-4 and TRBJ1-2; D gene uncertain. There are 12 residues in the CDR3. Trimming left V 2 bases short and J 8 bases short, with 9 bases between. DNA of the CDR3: TGTGCCAGCAGTTTAATTCCGGGAGGCTACACCTTC. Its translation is CASSLIPGGYTF.

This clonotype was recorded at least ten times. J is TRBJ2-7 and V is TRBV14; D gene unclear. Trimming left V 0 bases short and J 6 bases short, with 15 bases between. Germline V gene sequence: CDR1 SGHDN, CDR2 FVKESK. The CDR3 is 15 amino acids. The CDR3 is CASSQESLPMGEQYV. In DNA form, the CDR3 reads TGTGCCAGCAGCCAAGAGTCACTCCCTATGGGCGAGCAGTACGTC.

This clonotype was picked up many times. The CDR3 DNA sequence: TGTGCCAGCAGCTTTGGCGGGGACTCAGATACGCAGTATTTT. Encoded protein: CASSFGGDSDTQYF. The chain joins TRBV7-3 to TRBJ2-3, with a possible D match to TRBD2 (6 bases). Germline assignment: CDR1 SGHTA and CDR2 FQGTGA. Trimming stripped 3 bases from V and 4 bases from J, with 11 bases between. The length of the CDR3 is 14 residues.

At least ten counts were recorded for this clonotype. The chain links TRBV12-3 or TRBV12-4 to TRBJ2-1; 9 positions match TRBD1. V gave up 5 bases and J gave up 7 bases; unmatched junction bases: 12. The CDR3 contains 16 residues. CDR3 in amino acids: CASSPLTGGGRNEQFF. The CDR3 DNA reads TGTGCCAGCAGTCCGCTTACAGGGGGCGGTAGGAATGAGCAGTTCTTC.

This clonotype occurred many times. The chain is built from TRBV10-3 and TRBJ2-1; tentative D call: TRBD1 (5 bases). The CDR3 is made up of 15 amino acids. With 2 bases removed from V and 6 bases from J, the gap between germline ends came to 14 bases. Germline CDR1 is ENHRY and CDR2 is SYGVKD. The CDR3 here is CAISEGQGRINEQFF. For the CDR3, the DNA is TGTGCCATCAGTGAGGGGCAGGGCCGGATCAATGAGCAGTTCTTC.

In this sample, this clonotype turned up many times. CDR3 in amino acids: CASSEALLRDEQFF. The CDR3 DNA reads as TGTGCCAGCAGTGAAGCGCTTCTCCGGGATGAGCAGTTCTTC. The chain employs TRBV2 and TRBJ2-1; unclear D gene. Germline V gene lookup returns CDR1 SNHLY and CDR2 FYNNEI. Trimming removed 0 bases from V and 8 bases from J, with 11 bases in between. CDR3 size: 14 residues.

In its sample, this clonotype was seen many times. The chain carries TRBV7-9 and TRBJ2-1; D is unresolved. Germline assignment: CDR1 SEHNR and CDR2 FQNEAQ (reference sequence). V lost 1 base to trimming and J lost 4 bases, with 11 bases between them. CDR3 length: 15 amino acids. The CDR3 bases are TGTGCCAGCAGCTTAGAACCCCTCCAGTACAATGAGCAGTTCTTC. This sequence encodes CASSLEPLQYNEQFF.

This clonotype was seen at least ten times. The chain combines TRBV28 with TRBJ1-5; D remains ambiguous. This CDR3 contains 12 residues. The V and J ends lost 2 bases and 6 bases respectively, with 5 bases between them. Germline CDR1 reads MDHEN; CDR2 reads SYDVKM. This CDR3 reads CASSLSVQPQHF. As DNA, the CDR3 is TGTGCCAGCAGTTTAAGTGTTCAGCCCCAGCATTTT. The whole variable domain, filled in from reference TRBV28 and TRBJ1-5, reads DVKVTQSSRYLVKRTGEKVFLECVQDMDHENMFWYRQDPGLGLRLIYFSYDVKMKEKGDIPEGYSVSREKKERFSLILESASTNQTSMYLCASSLSVQPQHFGDGTRLSIL.

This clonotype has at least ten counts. CDR3 in DNA: TGCGCCAGCACCTCATTGGACTACCGTGATGAGCAGTACGTC. It specifies CASTSLDYRDEQYV. This sequence joins TRBV4-1 and TRBJ2-7; a weak D match, TRBD2 (6 bases). The germline V gene has CDR1 MGHRA and CDR2 YSYEKL. V was shortened by 7 bases and J by 7 bases, with 20 bases between the two germline ends. The CDR3 runs 14 residues.

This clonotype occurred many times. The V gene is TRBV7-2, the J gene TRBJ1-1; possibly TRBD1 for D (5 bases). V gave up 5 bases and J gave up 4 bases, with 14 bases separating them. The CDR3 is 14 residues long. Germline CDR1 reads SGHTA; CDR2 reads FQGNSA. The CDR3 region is CASSRGPQGTEAFF. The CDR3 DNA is TGTGCCAGCAGCCGGGGTCCTCAGGGCACTGAAGCTTTCTTT.

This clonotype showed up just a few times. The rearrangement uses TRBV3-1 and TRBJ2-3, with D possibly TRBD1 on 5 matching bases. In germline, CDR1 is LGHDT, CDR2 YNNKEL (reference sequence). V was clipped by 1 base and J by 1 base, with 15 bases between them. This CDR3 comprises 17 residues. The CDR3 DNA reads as TGTGCCAGCAGCCAAGCTGCAGGGCATTGGCGCACAGATACGCAGTATTTT. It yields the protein CASSQAAGHWRTDTQYF.

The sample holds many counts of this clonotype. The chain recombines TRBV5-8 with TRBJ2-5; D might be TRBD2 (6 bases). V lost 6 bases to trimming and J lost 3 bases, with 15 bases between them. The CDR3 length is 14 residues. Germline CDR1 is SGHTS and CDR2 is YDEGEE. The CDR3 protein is CASIDKGLEETQYF. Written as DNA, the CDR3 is TGTGCCAGCATCGACAAGGGACTCGAAGAGACCCAGTACTTC.

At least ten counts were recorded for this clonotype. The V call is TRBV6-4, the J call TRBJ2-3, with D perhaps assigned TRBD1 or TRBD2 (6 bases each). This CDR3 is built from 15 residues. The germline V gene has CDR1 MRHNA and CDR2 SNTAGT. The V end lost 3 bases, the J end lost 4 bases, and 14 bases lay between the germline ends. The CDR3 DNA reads TGTGCCAGCAGTGAGGGGGCGGGATTCCCAGATACGCAGTATTTT. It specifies CASSEGAGFPDTQYF.

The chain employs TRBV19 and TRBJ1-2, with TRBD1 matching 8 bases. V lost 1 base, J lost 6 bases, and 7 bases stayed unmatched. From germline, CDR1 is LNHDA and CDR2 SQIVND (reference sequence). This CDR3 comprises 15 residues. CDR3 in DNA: TGTGCCAGTAGTATAGGACAGGGGCCATGGGATGGCTACACCTTC. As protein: CASSIGQGPWDGYTF.

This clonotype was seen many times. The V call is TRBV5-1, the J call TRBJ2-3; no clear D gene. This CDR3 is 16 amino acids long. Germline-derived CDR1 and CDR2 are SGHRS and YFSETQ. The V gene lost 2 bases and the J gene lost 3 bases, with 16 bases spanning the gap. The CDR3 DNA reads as TGCGCCAGCAGCTTAGGGTACGCTGCCCGAACAGATACGCAGTATTTT. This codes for CASSLGYAARTDTQYF.

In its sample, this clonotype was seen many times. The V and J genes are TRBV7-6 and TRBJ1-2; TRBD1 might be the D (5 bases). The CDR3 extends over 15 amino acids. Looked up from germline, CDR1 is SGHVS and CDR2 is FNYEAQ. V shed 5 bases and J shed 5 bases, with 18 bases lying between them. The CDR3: CASSPYAGRRYGYTF. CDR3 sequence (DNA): TGTGCCAGCAGCCCTTACGCGGGGCGAAGATATGGCTACACCTTC.

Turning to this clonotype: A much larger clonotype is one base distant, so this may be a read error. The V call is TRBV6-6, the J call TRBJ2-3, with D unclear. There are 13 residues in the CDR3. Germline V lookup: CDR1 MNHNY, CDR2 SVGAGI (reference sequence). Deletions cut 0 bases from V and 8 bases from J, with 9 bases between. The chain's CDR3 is CASSYSEAPTQYF. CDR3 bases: TGTGCCAGCAGTTACTCTGAGGCACCTACGCAGTATTTT.

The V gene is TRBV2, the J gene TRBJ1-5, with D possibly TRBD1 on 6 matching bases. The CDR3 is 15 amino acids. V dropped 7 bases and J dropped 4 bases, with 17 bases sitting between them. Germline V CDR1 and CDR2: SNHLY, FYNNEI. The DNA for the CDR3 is TGTGCCAGCAAGAAGTCGGACAGCGGAAATCAGCCCCAGCATTTT. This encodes CASKKSDSGNQPQHF.

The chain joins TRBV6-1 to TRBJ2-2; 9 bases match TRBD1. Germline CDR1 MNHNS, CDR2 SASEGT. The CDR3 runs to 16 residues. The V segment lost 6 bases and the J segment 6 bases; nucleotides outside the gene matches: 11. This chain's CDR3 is CASSSGQGMGAGELFF. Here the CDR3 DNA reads TGTGCCAGCAGCAGCGGACAGGGGATGGGAGCCGGGGAGCTGTTTTTT.

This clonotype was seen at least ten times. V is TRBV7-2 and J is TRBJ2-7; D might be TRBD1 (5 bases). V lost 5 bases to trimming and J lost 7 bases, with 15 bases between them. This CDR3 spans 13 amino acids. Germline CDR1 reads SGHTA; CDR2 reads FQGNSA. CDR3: CASSANGSGEQYF. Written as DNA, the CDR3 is TGTGCCAGCAGCGCCAACGGCTCAGGGGAGCAGTACTTC.

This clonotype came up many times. CDR3 sequence: CASSQEGRGTGYTF. CDR3 bases: TGTGCCAGCAGCCAAGAGGGCAGAGGCACCGGCTACACCTTC. The chain couples TRBV3-1 to TRBJ1-2; D gene ambiguous. Germline CDR1 reads LGHDT; CDR2 reads YNNKEL (reference sequence). The V end was cut by 0 bases, the J end by 8 bases, with 13 bases between. The CDR3 is made up of 14 amino acids. Supplemented by reference TRBV3-1 and TRBJ1-2, the full variable domain reads DTAVSQTPKYLVTQMGNDKSIKCEQNLGHDTMYWYKQDSKKFLKIMFSYNNKELIINETVPNRFSPKSPDKAHLNLHINSLELGDSAVYFCASSQEGRGTGYTFGSGTRLTVV.

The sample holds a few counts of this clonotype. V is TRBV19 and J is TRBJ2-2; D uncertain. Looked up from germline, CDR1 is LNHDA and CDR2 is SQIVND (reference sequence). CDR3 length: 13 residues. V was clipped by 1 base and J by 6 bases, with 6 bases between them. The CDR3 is CASSIASAGELFF. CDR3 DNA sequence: TGTGCCAGTAGTATAGCATCAGCCGGGGAGCTGTTTTTT.

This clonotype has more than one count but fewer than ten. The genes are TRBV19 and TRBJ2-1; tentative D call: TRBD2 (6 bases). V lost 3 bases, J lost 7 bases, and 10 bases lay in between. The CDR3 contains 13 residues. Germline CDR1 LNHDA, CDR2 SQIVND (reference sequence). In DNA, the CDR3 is TGTGCCAGTAGTATGATAGCGGTAAATGAGCAGTTCTTC. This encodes CASSMIAVNEQFF.

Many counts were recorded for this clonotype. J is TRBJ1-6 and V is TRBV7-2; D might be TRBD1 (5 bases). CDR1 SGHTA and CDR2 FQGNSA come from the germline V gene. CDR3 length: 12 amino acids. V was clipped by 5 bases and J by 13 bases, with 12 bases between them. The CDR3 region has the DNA TGTGCCAGCAGCCCTATTGGGGGGCCCCTCCACTTT. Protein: CASSPIGGPLHF.